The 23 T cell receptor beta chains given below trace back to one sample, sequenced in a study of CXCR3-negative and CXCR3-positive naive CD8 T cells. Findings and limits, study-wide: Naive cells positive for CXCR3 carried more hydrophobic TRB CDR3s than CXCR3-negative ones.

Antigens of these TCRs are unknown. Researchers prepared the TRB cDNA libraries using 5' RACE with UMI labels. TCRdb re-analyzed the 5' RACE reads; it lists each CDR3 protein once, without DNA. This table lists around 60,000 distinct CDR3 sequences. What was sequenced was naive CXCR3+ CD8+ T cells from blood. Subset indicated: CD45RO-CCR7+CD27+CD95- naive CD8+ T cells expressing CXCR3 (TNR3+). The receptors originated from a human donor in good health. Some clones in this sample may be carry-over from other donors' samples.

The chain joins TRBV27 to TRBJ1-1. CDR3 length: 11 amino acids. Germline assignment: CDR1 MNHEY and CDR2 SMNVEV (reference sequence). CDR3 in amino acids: CASKKNTEAFF.

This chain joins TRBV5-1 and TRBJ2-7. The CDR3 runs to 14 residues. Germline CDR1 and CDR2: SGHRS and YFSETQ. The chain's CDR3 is CASSLAETPYEQYF.

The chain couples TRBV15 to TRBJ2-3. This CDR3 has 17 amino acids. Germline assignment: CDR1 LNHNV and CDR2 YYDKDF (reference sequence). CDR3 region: CATSRDRRASSTDTQYF.

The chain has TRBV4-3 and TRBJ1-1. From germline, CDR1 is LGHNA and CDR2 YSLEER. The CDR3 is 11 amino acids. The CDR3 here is CASSQDTEAFF.

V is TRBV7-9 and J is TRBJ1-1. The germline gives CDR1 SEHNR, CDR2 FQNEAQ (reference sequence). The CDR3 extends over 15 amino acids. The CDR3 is CASSPTNSGNTEAFF. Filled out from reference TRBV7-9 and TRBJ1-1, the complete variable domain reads DTGVSQNPRHKITKRGQNVTFRCDPISEHNRLYWYRQTLGQGPEFLTYFQNEAQLEKSRLLSDRFSAERPKGSFSTLEIQRTEQGDSAMYLCASSPTNSGNTEAFFGQGTRLTVV.

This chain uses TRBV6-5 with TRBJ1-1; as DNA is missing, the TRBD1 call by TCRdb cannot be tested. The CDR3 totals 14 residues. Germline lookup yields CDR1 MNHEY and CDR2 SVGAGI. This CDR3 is CASSHGGGITEAFF.

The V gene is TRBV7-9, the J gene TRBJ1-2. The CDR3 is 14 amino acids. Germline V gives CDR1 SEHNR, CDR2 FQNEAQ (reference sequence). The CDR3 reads CASSPPGLGSGYTF. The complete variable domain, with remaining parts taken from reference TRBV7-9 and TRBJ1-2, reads DTGVSQNPRHKITKRGQNVTFRCDPISEHNRLYWYRQTLGQGPEFLTYFQNEAQLEKSRLLSDRFSAERPKGSFSTLEIQRTEQGDSAMYLCASSPPGLGSGYTFGSGTRLTVV.

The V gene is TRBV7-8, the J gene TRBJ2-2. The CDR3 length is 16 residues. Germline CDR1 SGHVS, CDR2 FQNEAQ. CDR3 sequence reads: CASSPHGSSETGELFF. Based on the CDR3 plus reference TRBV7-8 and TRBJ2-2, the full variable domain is GAGVSQSPRYKVAKRGQDVALRCDPISGHVSLFWYQQALGQGPEFLTYFQNEAQLDKSGLPSDRFFAERPEGSVSTLKIQRTQQEDSAVYLCASSPHGSSETGELFFGEGSRLTVL.

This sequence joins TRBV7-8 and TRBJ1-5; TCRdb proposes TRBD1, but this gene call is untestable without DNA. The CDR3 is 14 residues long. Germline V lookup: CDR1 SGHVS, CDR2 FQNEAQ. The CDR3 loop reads CASSLGQGGQPQHF.

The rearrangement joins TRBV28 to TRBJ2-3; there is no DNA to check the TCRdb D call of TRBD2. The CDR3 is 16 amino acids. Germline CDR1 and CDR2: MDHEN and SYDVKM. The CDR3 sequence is CASSSASRAGPDTQYF. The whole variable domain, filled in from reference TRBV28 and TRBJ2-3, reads DVKVTQSSRYLVKRTGEKVFLECVQDMDHENMFWYRQDPGLGLRLIYFSYDVKMKEKGDIPEGYSVSREKKERFSLILESASTNQTSMYLCASSSASRAGPDTQYFGPGTRLTVL.

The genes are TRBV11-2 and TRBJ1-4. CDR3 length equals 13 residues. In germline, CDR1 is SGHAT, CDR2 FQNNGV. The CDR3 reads CASSLVDYEKLFF.

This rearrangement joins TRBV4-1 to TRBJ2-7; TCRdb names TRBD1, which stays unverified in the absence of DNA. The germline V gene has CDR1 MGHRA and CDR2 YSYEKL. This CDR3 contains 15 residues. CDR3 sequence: CASSQEGTGTYEQYF.

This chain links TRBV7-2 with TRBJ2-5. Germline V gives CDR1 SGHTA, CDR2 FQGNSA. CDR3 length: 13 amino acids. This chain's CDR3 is CAKRPFGEETQYF.

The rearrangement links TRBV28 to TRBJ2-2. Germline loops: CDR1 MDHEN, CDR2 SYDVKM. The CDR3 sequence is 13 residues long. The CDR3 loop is CASTWVDTGELFF.

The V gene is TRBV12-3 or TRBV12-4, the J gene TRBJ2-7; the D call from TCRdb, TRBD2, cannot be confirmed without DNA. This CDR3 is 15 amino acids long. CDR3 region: CASSFPSGGAYEQYF.

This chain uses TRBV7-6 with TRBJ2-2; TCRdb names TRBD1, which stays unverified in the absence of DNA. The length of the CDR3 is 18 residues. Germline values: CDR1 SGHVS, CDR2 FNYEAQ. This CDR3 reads CASSLLVRGGAETGELFF. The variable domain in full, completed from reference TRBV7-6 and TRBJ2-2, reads GAGVSQSPRYKVTKRGQDVALRCDPISGHVSLYWYRQALGQGPEFLTYFNYEAQQDKSGLPNDRFSAERPEGSISTLTIQRTEQRDSAMYRCASSLLVRGGAETGELFFGEGSRLTVL.

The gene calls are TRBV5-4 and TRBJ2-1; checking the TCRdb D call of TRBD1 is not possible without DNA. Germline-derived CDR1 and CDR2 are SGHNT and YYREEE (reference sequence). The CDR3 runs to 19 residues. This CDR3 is CASSFFPPLAESSYNEQFF.

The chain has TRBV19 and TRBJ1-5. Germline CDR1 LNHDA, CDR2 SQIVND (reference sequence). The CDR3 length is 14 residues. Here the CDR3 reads CASSYSYRHQPQHF.

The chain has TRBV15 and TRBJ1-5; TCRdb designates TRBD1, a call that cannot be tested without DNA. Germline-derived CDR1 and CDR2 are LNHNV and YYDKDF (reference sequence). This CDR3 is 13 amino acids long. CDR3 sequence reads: CATSRASGQPQHF.

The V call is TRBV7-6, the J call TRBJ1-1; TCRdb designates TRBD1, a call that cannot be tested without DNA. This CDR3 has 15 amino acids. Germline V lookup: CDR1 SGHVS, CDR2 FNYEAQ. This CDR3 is CASRQDLRGNTEAFF.

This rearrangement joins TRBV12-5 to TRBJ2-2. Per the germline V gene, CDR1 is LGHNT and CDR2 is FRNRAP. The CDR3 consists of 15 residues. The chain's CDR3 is CASGFYQANTGELFF. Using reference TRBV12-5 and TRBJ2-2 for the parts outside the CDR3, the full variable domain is DARVTQTPRHKVTEMGQEVTMRCQPILGHNTVFWYRQTMMQGLELLAYFRNRAPLDDSGMPKDRFSAEMPDATLATLKIQPSEPRDSAVYFCASGFYQANTGELFFGEGSRLTVL.

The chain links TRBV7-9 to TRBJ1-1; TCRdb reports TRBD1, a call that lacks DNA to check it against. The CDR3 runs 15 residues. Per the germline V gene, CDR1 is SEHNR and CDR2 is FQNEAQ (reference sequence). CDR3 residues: CASSLVTGGGTEAFF.

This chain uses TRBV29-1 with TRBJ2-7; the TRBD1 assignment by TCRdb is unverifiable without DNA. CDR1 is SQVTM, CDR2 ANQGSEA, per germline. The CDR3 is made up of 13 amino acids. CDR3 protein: CSIRGEPNYEQYF.